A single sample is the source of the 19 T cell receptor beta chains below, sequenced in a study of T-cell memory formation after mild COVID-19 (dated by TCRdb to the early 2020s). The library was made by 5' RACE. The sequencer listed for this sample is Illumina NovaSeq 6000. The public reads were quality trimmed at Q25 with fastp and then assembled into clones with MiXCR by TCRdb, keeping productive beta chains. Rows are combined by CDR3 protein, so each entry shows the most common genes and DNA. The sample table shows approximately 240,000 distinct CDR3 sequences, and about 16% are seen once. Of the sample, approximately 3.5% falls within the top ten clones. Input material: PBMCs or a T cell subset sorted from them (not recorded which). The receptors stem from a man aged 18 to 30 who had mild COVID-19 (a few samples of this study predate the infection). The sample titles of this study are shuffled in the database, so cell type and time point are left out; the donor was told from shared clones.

CDR3 bases: TGTGCCAGCAGCTTGTTTGAGGATTTGCGGGGGTACGAGCAGTACGTC. Protein sequence: CASSLFEDLRGYEQYV. The chain carries TRBV5-6 and TRBJ2-7; TRBD2 agrees at 7 bases. J lost 4 bases, V lost 1 base, and 11 bases had no gene match. The CDR3 is 16 residues long. The germline V gene has CDR1 SGHDT and CDR2 YYEEEE.

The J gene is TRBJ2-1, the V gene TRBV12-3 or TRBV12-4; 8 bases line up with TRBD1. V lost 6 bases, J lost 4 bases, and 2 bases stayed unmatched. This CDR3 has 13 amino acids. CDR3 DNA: TGTGCCAGCAGGTGGACAGGGTACAATGAGCAGTTCTTC. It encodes CASRWTGYNEQFF.

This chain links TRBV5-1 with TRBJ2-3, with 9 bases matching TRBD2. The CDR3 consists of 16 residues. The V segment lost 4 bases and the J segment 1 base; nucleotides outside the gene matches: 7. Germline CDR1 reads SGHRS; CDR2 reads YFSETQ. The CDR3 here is CASSVAGLAGTDTQYF. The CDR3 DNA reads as TGCGCCAGCAGCGTGGCGGGACTAGCCGGCACAGATACGCAGTATTTT. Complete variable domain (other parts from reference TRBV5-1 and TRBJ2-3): KAGVTQTPRYLIKTRGQQVTLSCSPISGHRSVSWYQQTPGQGLQFLFEYFSETQRNKGNFPGRFSGRQFSNSRSEMNVSTLELGDSALYLCASSVAGLAGTDTQYFGPGTRLTVL.

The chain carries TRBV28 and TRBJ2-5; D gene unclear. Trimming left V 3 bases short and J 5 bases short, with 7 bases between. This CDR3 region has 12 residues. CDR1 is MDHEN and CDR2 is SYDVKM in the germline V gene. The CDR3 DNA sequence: TGTGCCAGCAGTTTTAGGTTGGAGACCCAGTACTTC. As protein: CASSFRLETQYF.

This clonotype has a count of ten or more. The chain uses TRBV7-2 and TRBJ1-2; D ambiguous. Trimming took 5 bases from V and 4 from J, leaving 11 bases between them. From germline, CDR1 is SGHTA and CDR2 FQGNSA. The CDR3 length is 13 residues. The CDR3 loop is CASSPYTLYGYTF. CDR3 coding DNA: TGTGCCAGCAGCCCGTACACTCTCTATGGCTACACCTTC. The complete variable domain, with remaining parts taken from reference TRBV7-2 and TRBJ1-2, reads GAGVSQSPSNKVTEKGKDVELRCDPISGHTALYWYRQSLGQGLEFLIYFQGNSAPDKSGLPSDRFSAERTGGSVSTLTIQRTQQEDSAVYLCASSPYTLYGYTFGSGTRLTVV.

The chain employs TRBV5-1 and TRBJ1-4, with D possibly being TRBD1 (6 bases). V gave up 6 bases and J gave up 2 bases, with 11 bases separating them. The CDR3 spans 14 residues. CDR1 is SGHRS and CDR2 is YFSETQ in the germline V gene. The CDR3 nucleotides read TGCGCCAGCACGGACCAGGGGACTAATGAAAAACTGTTTTTT. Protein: CASTDQGTNEKLFF.

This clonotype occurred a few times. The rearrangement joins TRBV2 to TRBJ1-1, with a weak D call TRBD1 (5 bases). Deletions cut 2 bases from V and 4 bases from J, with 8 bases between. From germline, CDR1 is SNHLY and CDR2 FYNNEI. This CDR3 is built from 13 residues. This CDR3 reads CASSEMGTTEAFF. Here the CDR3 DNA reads TGTGCCAGCAGTGAAATGGGGACCACTGAAGCTTTCTTT.

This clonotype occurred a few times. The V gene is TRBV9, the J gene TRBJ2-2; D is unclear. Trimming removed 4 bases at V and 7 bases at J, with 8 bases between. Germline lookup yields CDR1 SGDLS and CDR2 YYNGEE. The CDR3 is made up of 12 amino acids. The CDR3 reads CASSPVFGELFF. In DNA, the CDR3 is TGTGCCAGCAGCCCCGTTTTCGGGGAGCTGTTTTTT.

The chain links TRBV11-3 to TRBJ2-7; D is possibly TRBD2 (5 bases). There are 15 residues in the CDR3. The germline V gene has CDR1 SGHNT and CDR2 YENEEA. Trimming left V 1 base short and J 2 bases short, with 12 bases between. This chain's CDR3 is CASSLGSARTYEQYF. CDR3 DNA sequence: TGTGCCAGCAGCTTAGGTAGCGCACGTACCTACGAGCAGTACTTC. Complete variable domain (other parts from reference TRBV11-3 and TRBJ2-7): EAGVVQSPRYKIIEKKQPVAFWCNPISGHNTLYWYLQNLGQGPELLIRYENEEAVDDSQLPKDRFSAERLKGVDSTLKIQPAELGDSAVYLCASSLGSARTYEQYFGPGTRLTVT.

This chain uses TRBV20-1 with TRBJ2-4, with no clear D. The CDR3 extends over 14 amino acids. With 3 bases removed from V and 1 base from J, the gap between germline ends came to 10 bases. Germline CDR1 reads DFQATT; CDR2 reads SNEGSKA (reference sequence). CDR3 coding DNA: TGCAGTGCTAGTGTGGGATTTGCCAAAAACATTCAGTACTTC. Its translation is CSASVGFAKNIQYF.

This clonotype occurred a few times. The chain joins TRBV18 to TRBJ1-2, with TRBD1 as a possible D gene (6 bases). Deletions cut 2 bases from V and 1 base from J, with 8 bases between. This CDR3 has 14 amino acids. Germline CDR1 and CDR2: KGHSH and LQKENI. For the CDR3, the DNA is TGTGCCAGCTCACCAGGGGACATTAACTATGGCTACACCTTC. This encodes CASSPGDINYGYTF.

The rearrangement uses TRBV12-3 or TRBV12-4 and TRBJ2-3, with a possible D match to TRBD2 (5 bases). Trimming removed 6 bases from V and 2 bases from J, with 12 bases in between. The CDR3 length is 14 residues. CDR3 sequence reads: CASSRGRYTDTQYF. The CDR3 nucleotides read TGTGCCAGCAGCCGCGGGCGCTACACAGATACGCAGTATTTT.

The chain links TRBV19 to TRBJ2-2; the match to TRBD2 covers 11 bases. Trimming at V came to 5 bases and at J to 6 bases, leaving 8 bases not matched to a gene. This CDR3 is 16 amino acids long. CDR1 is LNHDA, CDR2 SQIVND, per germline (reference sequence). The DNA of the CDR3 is TGTGCCAGTAGTTCCTTAGCGGGGGGGTCAGCCGGGGAGCTGTTTTTT. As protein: CASSSLAGGSAGELFF.

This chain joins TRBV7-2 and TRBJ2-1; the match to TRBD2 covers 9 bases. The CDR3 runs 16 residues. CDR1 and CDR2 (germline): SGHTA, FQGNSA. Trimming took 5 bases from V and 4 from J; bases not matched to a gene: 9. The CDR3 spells CASSPQAGGPYNEQFF. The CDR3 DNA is TGTGCCAGCAGCCCCCAGGCGGGGGGGCCGTACAATGAGCAGTTCTTC.

CDR3 DNA sequence: TGTGCCAGCAGCTGGACTCCGGGACAGCAAGAGACCCAGTACTTC. Translated: CASSWTPGQQETQYF. V usage is TRBV7-2 and J usage is TRBJ2-5, with TRBD1 matching 7 bases. CDR3 length equals 15 residues. After removal of 4 bases from V and 2 bases from J, the junction contained 7 bases not matched to a gene. CDR1 SGHTA and CDR2 FQGNSA come from the germline V gene.

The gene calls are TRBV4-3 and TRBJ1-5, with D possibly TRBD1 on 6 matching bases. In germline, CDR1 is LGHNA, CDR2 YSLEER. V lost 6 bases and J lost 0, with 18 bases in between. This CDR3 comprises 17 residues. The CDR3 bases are TGCGCCAGCAGTCCGTCACAGGGACTCCTTAGCAATCAGCCCCAGCATTTT. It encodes CASSPSQGLLSNQPQHF.

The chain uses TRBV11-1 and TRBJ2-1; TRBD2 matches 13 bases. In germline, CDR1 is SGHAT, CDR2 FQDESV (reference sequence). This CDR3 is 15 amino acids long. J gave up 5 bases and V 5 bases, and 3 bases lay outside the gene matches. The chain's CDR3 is CASSVGTSGDNEQFF. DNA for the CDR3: TGTGCCAGCAGCGTCGGGACTAGCGGGGACAATGAGCAGTTCTTC.

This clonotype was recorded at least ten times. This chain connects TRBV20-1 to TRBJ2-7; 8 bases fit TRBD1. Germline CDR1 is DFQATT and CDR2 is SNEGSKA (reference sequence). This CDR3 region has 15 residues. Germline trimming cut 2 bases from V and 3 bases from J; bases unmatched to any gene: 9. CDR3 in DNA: TGCAGTGCTAGAATCCCGACAGGGGTAGACTACGAGCAGTACTTC. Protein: CSARIPTGVDYEQYF.

The CDR3 DNA reads as TGCGCCAGCAGAAGCGGAGTCGCTAATGAAAAACTGTTTTTT. This translates into CASRSGVANEKLFF. The chain employs TRBV5-1 and TRBJ1-4; D call uncertain. V was trimmed by 5 bases and J by 3 bases, leaving 11 bases between them. This CDR3 region has 14 residues. The germline V gene has CDR1 SGHRS and CDR2 YFSETQ. The variable domain in full, with the rest retrieved from reference TRBV5-1 and TRBJ1-4, is KAGVTQTPRYLIKTRGQQVTLSCSPISGHRSVSWYQQTPGQGLQFLFEYFSETQRNKGNFPGRFSGRQFSNSRSEMNVSTLELGDSALYLCASRSGVANEKLFFGSGTQLSVL.